This T cell receptor beta chain was captured in a study of OX40 agonist ivuxolimab in advanced cancers. The method was immunoSEQ multiplex PCR; TCRdb's version includes in-frame clones alone and lacks a portion of them. This sample has about 45,000 clones, with around 80% found just once. The V and J ends lost 8 bases and 1 base respectively, with 21 bases between them. The germline gives CDR1 WNHNN, CDR2 SYGVQD (reference sequence). CDR3 size: 18 residues. Whole-study findings and limits: More expanded clones were seen, on average, in CD8+ T cells than in CD4+.

This clone was recorded only once. Its antigen is undetermined. The sample in question was CD4+ or CD8+ T cells sorted from blood, obtained in a trial of the OX40 agonist ivuxolimab. This clonotype originated in an adult with an advanced solid tumor such as melanoma, head and neck, liver or kidney cancer. The chain couples TRBV10-1 to TRBJ1-6, with D perhaps matching TRBD1 (6 bases). CDR3 in DNA: TGCGCCAGCCGGACTAAAAACAGGGCCTGGTCCTATAATTCACCCCTCCACTTT. Its translation: CASRTKNRAWSYNSPLHF.